Listed below are T cell receptor beta chains from one sample, sequenced in a study of PD-1 blockade in classical Hodgkin lymphoma. The method was immunoSEQ multiplex PCR; TCRdb's version includes in-frame clones alone and lacks a portion of them. The sample shows 15,000 to 20,000 clones, approximately 62% of them seen only once. The sequencing used peripheral blood mononuclear cells (PBMCs), collected before the fourth cycle of nivolumab. The receptors derive from a human donor with classical Hodgkin lymphoma. The CDR3 runs from the conserved cysteine through the conserved F or W. Each record gives: clone size, V gene, D gene, J gene, CDR3 protein, CDR3 DNA. A D gene is named only where the DNA matches it firmly. Part of the rows lack a size; the others show once, few, many or a class for expanded clones.

size: .
V: TRBV28
D: TRBD1
J: TRBJ2-1
CDR3: CASSSVWGQGAFDEQFF
DNA: TGTGCCAGCAGTAGCGTCTGGGGACAGGGGGCTTTCGATGAGCAGTTCTTC

size: .
V: TRBV11-2
D: .
J: TRBJ1-2
CDR3: CASSLRSRSPYGYTF
DNA: TGTGCCAGCAGCTTACGCTCGCGGAGTCCCTATGGCTACACCTTC

size: few
V: TRBV6-5
D: TRBD1
J: TRBJ1-4
CDR3: CASSFDRAGEKLFF
DNA: TGTGCCAGCAGTTTCGACAGGGCGGGTGAAAAACTGTTTTTT

size: .
V: TRBV12-2
D: .
J: TRBJ1-1
CDR3: CASSLVWSEAFF
DNA: TGTGCCAGCAGCTTAGTGTGGTCCGAAGCTTTCTTT

size: few
V: TRBV27
D: .
J: TRBJ2-1
CDR3: CASSLGGGSAEQFF
DNA: TGTGCCAGCAGTTTAGGTGGAGGGTCTGCTGAGCAGTTCTTC

size: .
V: TRBV6-4
D: .
J: TRBJ2-7
CDR3: CASSDSQTSSYEQYF
DNA: TGTGCCAGCAGTGACTCCCAGACTAGCTCCTACGAGCAGTACTTC

size: .
V: TRBV2
D: TRBD1
J: TRBJ2-2
CDR3: CATSGQGLNTGELFF
DNA: TGTGCCACGTCGGGACAGGGCCTTAACACCGGGGAGCTGTTTTTT

size: .
V: TRBV5-1
D: .
J: TRBJ2-1
CDR3: CASSLFSGRGNNEQFF
DNA: TGCGCCAGCAGCCTTTTCTCGGGCCGTGGAAACAATGAGCAGTTCTTC

size: .
V: TRBV28
D: TRBD2
J: TRBJ2-5
CDR3: CASTPWREDETQYF
DNA: TGTGCCAGCACCCCTTGGCGGGAGGACGAGACCCAGTACTTC

size: .
V: TRBV19
D: TRBD2
J: TRBJ2-1
CDR3: CASSMRLAGGRGYNEQFF
DNA: TGTGCCAGTAGTATGCGGCTAGCGGGAGGCCGGGGGTACAATGAGCAGTTCTTC

size: few
V: TRBV7-3
D: .
J: TRBJ2-7
CDR3: CASSRGVGEGYEQYF
DNA: TGTGCCAGCAGTCGAGGGGTGGGAGAGGGCTACGAGCAGTACTTC

size: .
V: TRBV25-1
D: TRBD1
J: TRBJ1-1
CDR3: CASSPRGGNTEAFF
DNA: TGTGCCAGCAGTCCCAGGGGGGGGAACACTGAAGCTTTCTTT

size: .
V: TRBV29-1
D: .
J: TRBJ1-1
CDR3: CSVQRTSEAFF
DNA: TGCAGCGTTCAGCGAACCAGTGAAGCTTTCTTT

size: .
V: TRBV11-1
D: .
J: TRBJ1-5
CDR3: CASSLRGEHQPQHF
DNA: TGTGCCAGCAGCTTAAGAGGGGAGCATCAGCCCCAGCATTTT

size: once
V: TRBV5-6
D: .
J: TRBJ2-3
CDR3: CASSPTGTDTQYF
DNA: TGTGCCAGCAGCCCGACAGGCACAGATACGCAGTATTTT

size: .
V: TRBV5-6
D: TRBD1
J: TRBJ1-6
CDR3: CASSLNGQGWLSPLHF
DNA: TGTGCCAGCAGCTTAAATGGACAGGGATGGTTATCACCCCTCCACTTT

size: .
V: TRBV7-8
D: .
J: TRBJ1-1
CDR3: CASSLPHPNTEAFF
DNA: TGTGCCAGCAGCTTACCCCACCCGAACACTGAAGCTTTCTTT

size: .
V: TRBV10-3
D: TRBD1
J: TRBJ2-7
CDR3: CASGQGMNEQYF
DNA: TGTGCCAGTGGACAGGGGATGAACGAGCAGTACTTC

size: .
V: TRBV2
D: TRBD2
J: TRBJ2-7
CDR3: CASGRTSGRAGYEQYF
DNA: TGTGCCAGCGGAAGGACTAGCGGGAGGGCCGGGTACGAGCAGTACTTC

size: .
V: TRBV11-2
D: TRBD1
J: TRBJ2-7
CDR3: CASSSGTGIRVYEQYF
DNA: TGTGCCAGCAGCTCCGGGACAGGGATAAGGGTCTACGAGCAGTACTTC

size: .
V: TRBV19
D: .
J: TRBJ2-7
CDR3: CASSEGTYSYEQYF
DNA: TGTGCCAGTAGTGAGGGGACTTATTCCTACGAGCAGTACTTC

size: .
V: TRBV11-2
D: .
J: TRBJ2-1
CDR3: CASSPGTLAFF
DNA: TGTGCCAGCAGCCCAGGGACCCTGGCGTTCTTC

size: .
V: TRBV27
D: .
J: TRBJ2-1
CDR3: CASSFLGPGNEQFF
DNA: TGTGCCAGCAGTTTCCTAGGCCCCGGGAATGAGCAGTTCTTC

size: .
V: TRBV11-2
D: .
J: TRBJ2-1
CDR3: CASTTGGNSYNEQFF
DNA: TGTGCCAGCACCACTGGGGGCAACTCCTACAATGAGCAGTTCTTC

size: .
V: TRBV5-6
D: TRBD1
J: TRBJ1-3
CDR3: CASSRDRPPRNTIYF
DNA: TGTGCCAGCAGCCGGGACAGGCCGCCCCGAAACACCATATATTTT

size: .
V: TRBV10-3
D: .
J: TRBJ2-5
CDR3: CAISELNTGLETQYF
DNA: TGTGCCATCAGTGAGCTAAATACAGGGTTAGAGACCCAGTACTTC

size: .
V: TRBV2
D: .
J: TRBJ1-5
CDR3: CASNGDGQPQHF
DNA: TGTGCCAGCAACGGGGATGGTCAGCCCCAGCATTTT

size: .
V: TRBV6-1
D: .
J: TRBJ2-7
CDR3: CASSVAMSSYEQYF
DNA: TGTGCCAGCAGTGTCGCAATGAGCTCCTACGAGCAGTACTTC

size: .
V: TRBV10-3
D: .
J: TRBJ2-2
CDR3: CAISESVPGELFF
DNA: TGTGCCATCAGTGAGTCGGTGCCCGGGGAGCTGTTTTTT

size: .
V: TRBV6-5
D: .
J: TRBJ2-1
CDR3: CASSRTPSYNEQFF
DNA: TGTGCCAGCAGTCGGACTCCTTCCTACAATGAGCAGTTCTTC

size: .
V: TRBV28
D: TRBD1
J: TRBJ1-2
CDR3: CASSHNRGKSDYGYTF
DNA: TGTGCCAGCAGTCACAACAGGGGGAAGAGCGACTATGGCTACACCTTC

size: .
V: TRBV28
D: TRBD1
J: TRBJ1-5
CDR3: CASSRTGLGNQPQHF
DNA: TGTGCCAGCAGTCGGACAGGGCTCGGCAATCAGCCCCAGCATTTT

size: .
V: TRBV28
D: TRBD2
J: TRBJ2-7
CDR3: CASSSQTSGKYEQYF
DNA: TGTGCCAGCAGTTCCCAGACTAGCGGGAAGTACGAGCAGTACTTC

size: .
V: TRBV6-1
D: TRBD1
J: TRBJ1-1
CDR3: CASSEVGTGPNTEAFF
DNA: TGTGCCAGCAGTGAAGTTGGGACAGGCCCGAACACTGAAGCTTTCTTT

size: .
V: TRBV28
D: .
J: TRBJ2-3
CDR3: CASSLGGTDTQYF
DNA: TGTGCCAGCAGTTTAGGGGGCACAGATACGCAGTATTTT

size: .
V: TRBV7-9
D: .
J: TRBJ1-5
CDR3: CASSSTGSGNQPQHF
DNA: TGTGCCAGCAGCAGCACAGGGAGTGGCAATCAGCCCCAGCATTTT

size: .
V: TRBV6-5
D: .
J: TRBJ1-4
CDR3: CASSYSRGGEKLFF
DNA: TGTGCCAGCAGTTACTCGAGGGGGGGCGAAAAACTGTTTTTT

size: .
V: TRBV14
D: TRBD1
J: TRBJ2-7
CDR3: CASSLGQGFPEQYF
DNA: TGTGCCAGCAGCCTGGGACAGGGGTTCCCCGAGCAGTACTTC

size: .
V: TRBV19
D: TRBD1
J: TRBJ2-1
CDR3: CASSSGTGGFVEQFF
DNA: TGTGCCAGTAGTTCCGGGACAGGGGGATTTGTTGAGCAGTTCTTC

size: .
V: TRBV19
D: TRBD1
J: TRBJ1-2
CDR3: CASSQGAAFLF
DNA: TGTGCCAGTAGTCAGGGGGCAGCGTTCTTATTC

size: .
V: TRBV5-6
D: TRBD2
J: TRBJ2-5
CDR3: CASSPTSVQETQYF
DNA: TGTGCCAGCAGCCCCACTAGCGTCCAAGAGACCCAGTACTTC

size: .
V: TRBV4-1
D: .
J: TRBJ2-1
CDR3: CASSPRQYNEQFF
DNA: TGCGCCAGCAGCCCCAGACAGTACAATGAGCAGTTCTTC

size: large
V: TRBV7-8
D: TRBD1
J: TRBJ2-5
CDR3: CASSPRDRVGETQYF
DNA: TGTGCCAGCAGCCCTCGGGACAGGGTGGGGGAGACCCAGTACTTC

size: .
V: TRBV19
D: TRBD1
J: TRBJ2-7
CDR3: CASSITGQGKVEQYF
DNA: TGTGCCAGTAGTATCACGGGACAGGGTAAAGTGGAGCAGTACTTC

size: .
V: TRBV7-9
D: TRBD1
J: TRBJ2-4
CDR3: CASSLGQGMAKNIQYF
DNA: TGTGCCAGCAGCTTAGGACAGGGGATGGCCAAAAACATTCAGTACTTC

size: .
V: TRBV5-4
D: .
J: TRBJ2-7
CDR3: CASSLRGGTYEQYF
DNA: TGTGCCAGCAGCTTGCGTGGCGGGACCTACGAGCAGTACTTC

size: .
V: TRBV29-1
D: .
J: TRBJ1-1
CDR3: CSSQDSSRGTEAFF
DNA: TGCAGCTCCCAGGACTCTTCGAGGGGCACTGAAGCTTTCTTT

size: few
V: TRBV27
D: .
J: TRBJ1-5
CDR3: CASSLLWDSNQPQHF
DNA: TGTGCCAGCAGTTTATTGTGGGATAGCAATCAGCCCCAGCATTTT

size: .
V: TRBV28
D: .
J: TRBJ2-6
CDR3: CASSLGNGANVLTF
DNA: TGTGCCAGCAGTTTGGGGAATGGGGCCAACGTCCTGACTTTC

size: few
V: TRBV28
D: TRBD2
J: TRBJ2-1
CDR3: CASRITSGLYNEQFF
DNA: TGTGCCAGCAGAATTACTAGCGGGTTATACAATGAGCAGTTCTTC

size: .
V: TRBV7-8
D: TRBD1
J: TRBJ2-7
CDR3: CASRYGTGMYEQYF
DNA: TGTGCCAGCAGGTACGGGACAGGGATGTACGAGCAGTACTTC

size: .
V: TRBV4-1
D: .
J: TRBJ1-2
CDR3: CASSQGRAMENYGYTF
DNA: TGCGCCAGCAGCCAAGGACGGGCTATGGAGAACTATGGCTACACCTTC

size: .
V: TRBV10-3
D: TRBD1
J: TRBJ1-3
CDR3: CAITEPGQNSGNTIYF
DNA: TGTGCCATCACCGAACCGGGACAGAACTCTGGAAACACCATATATTTT

size: .
V: TRBV28
D: TRBD1
J: TRBJ1-1
CDR3: CASRPDRGGTEAFF
DNA: TGTGCCAGCAGACCGGACAGGGGTGGCACTGAAGCTTTCTTT

size: .
V: TRBV6-5
D: .
J: TRBJ1-5
CDR3: CASSYTGGGNQPQHF
DNA: TGTGCCAGCAGTTACACTGGGGGGGGCAATCAGCCCCAGCATTTT